A selection of T cell receptor beta chains follows, all from one sample in a study of early T cells in non-severe SARS-CoV-2 infection. TCRdb analysed the 5' RACE reads with MiXCR anew, one entry per CDR3 protein. The profile shows tens of thousands of distinct CDR3 sequences, roughly 8% of them singletons. Input material: whole blood. The receptor set was obtained from an adult who was a healthcare worker with PCR-confirmed SARS-CoV-2 infection or an uninfected control (not recorded which). CDR3s include the opening cysteine and the closing phenylalanine or tryptophan. Each record gives: V gene, D gene, J gene, clone size, CDR3 protein, CDR3 DNA. D genes are given only for firm matches. Some rows have no size entry. The others give once, few or many, or a class for an expanded clone.

>TRBV2|-|TRBJ1-3|many
CASSLVEYGNTIYF
TGTGCCAGCAGCCTTGTCGAGTATGGAAACACCATATATTTT
>TRBV29-1|TRBD1|TRBJ1-1|many
CSVEGLDRGSVAFF
TGCAGCGTTGAGGGGTTGGACAGGGGAAGCGTAGCTTTCTTT
>TRBV28|TRBD2|TRBJ2-3|-
CASSFASGRGYTQYF
TGTGCCAGCAGTTTTGCTAGCGGGAGGGGGTATACGCAGTATTTT
>TRBV7-9|TRBD2|TRBJ2-3|few
CASRAGDRDTQYF
TGTGCCAGCAGAGCGGGAGATCGAGATACGCAGTATTTT
>TRBV13|TRBD2|TRBJ2-7|many
CASSEYTLAGKYEQYF
TGTGCCAGCAGCGAATACACTCTAGCGGGGAAGTACGAGCAGTACTTC
>TRBV3-1|TRBD2|TRBJ2-1|-
CASSYGLAGRSYNEQFF
TGTGCCAGCAGCTACGGACTAGCGGGTCGCTCCTACAATGAGCAGTTCTTC
>TRBV7-9|-|TRBJ1-1|few
CASSLGAVNTEAFF
TGTGCCAGCAGCTTAGGAGCGGTGAACACTGAAGCTTTCTTT
>TRBV7-2|TRBD2|TRBJ2-7|few
CASRSGRPLVREQYF
TGTGCCAGCAGGAGCGGGAGACCCCTTGTTCGCGAGCAGTACTTC
>TRBV24-1|-|TRBJ2-5|many
CATGSQETQYF
TGTGCCACCGGGTCTCAAGAGACCCAGTACTTC
>TRBV11-2|TRBD1|TRBJ2-2|many
CASSSRTGAGELFF
TGTGCCAGCAGCTCCCGGACAGGGGCCGGGGAGCTGTTTTTT
>TRBV29-1|-|TRBJ1-4|-
CSVGGVNEKLFF
TGCAGCGTTGGGGGAGTTAATGAAAAACTGTTTTTT
>TRBV11-2|TRBD2|TRBJ2-3|-
CASSWLAGGPADTQYF
TGTGCCAGCAGCTGGCTAGCGGGAGGGCCGGCAGATACGCAGTATTTT
>TRBV7-2|-|TRBJ2-5|many
CASSLSPLTTQETQYF
TGTGCCAGCAGCTTATCGCCTTTGACCACCCAAGAGACCCAGTACTTC
>TRBV10-3|TRBD2|TRBJ2-1|many
CAISEPGLATHNEQFF
TGTGCCATCAGTGAGCCGGGACTAGCGACCCACAATGAGCAGTTCTTC
>TRBV7-2|-|TRBJ2-3|many
CASSFVDTQYF
TGTGCCAGCAGCTTTGTAGATACGCAGTATTTT
>TRBV20-1|TRBD2|TRBJ2-5|few
CSATSGRVGETQYF
TGCAGTGCCACTAGCGGGAGAGTCGGGGAGACCCAGTACTTC
>TRBV20-1|-|TRBJ2-7|few
CGAPGLDYEQYF
TGTGGCGCGCCGGGGTTAGACTACGAGCAGTACTTC
>TRBV5-1|TRBD1|TRBJ1-6|-
CASSGQGEPSPLHF
TGCGCCAGCAGCGGACAGGGGGAGCCTTCACCCCTCCACTTT
>TRBV7-8|TRBD1|TRBJ1-1|many
CASSLATGDGTEAFF
TGTGCCAGCAGCTTAGCCACAGGGGATGGCACTGAAGCTTTCTTT
>TRBV30|-|TRBJ1-3|few
CAWSPLDTIYF
TGTGCCTGGAGTCCTCTGGACACCATATATTTT
>TRBV29-1|TRBD1|TRBJ2-5|-
CSGSGTGFETQYF
TGCAGCGGATCCGGGACAGGGTTCGAGACCCAGTACTTC
>TRBV7-2|-|TRBJ2-1|few
CASSLVPLGYNEQFF
TGTGCCAGCAGCTTAGTACCCCTGGGCTACAATGAGCAGTTCTTC
>TRBV29-1|-|TRBJ1-1|many
CSVDRQGFAEAFF
TGCAGCGTTGACAGGCAGGGATTCGCTGAAGCTTTCTTT
>TRBV4-1|-|TRBJ1-1|-
CASSQDWGGPMKAFF
TGCGCCAGCAGCCAAGATTGGGGGGGTCCGATGAAAGCTTTCTTT
>TRBV7-6|TRBD2|TRBJ2-3|many
CASSSSGREEDTQYF
TGTGCCAGCAGCTCCAGCGGGAGGGAGGAAGATACGCAGTATTTT
>TRBV2|-|TRBJ1-5|few
CASRGPTGQPQHF
TGTGCCAGCAGAGGACCCACTGGGCAGCCCCAGCATTTT
>TRBV7-2|-|TRBJ2-1|-
CASRAGHSYNEQFF
TGTGCCAGCAGGGCGGGACACTCCTACAATGAGCAGTTCTTC
>TRBV19|-|TRBJ1-5|many
CASRPGRNQPQHF
TGTGCCAGTCGGCCGGGGCGCAATCAGCCCCAGCATTTT
>TRBV5-4|TRBD2|TRBJ2-1|-
CASSKGGLAGYNEQFF
TGTGCCAGCTCCAAGGGCGGACTAGCGGGCTACAATGAGCAGTTCTTC
>TRBV2|-|TRBJ1-6|many
CASSEVRNNSPLHF
TGTGCCAGCAGTGAAGTTCGGAATAATTCACCCCTCCACTTT
>TRBV12-3/TRBV12-4|-|TRBJ2-3|-
CASSFQLAPDTQYF
TGTGCCAGCAGTTTTCAACTAGCCCCAGATACGCAGTATTTT
>TRBV18|-|TRBJ2-1|few
CASSPRRDTNNEQFF
TGTGCCAGCTCACCGCGGAGGGACACGAACAATGAGCAGTTCTTC
>TRBV11-2|-|TRBJ2-4|many
CASSSSYGNIQYF
TGTGCCAGCAGCTCGTCGTACGGAAACATTCAGTACTTC
>TRBV7-2|TRBD2|TRBJ2-7|-
CASSPRIAGTEQYF
TGTGCCAGCAGCCCCCGGATAGCGGGAACCGAGCAGTACTTC
>TRBV7-3|-|TRBJ1-1|many
CASSLGANTEAFF
TGTGCCAGCAGCTTAGGGGCGAACACTGAAGCTTTCTTT
>TRBV5-4|TRBD1|TRBJ2-7|-
CASSFDRGYEQYF
TGTGCCAGCAGCTTCGACAGGGGTTATGAGCAGTACTTC
>TRBV28|-|TRBJ2-7|few
CASSSPRGAGSRNEQYF
TGTGCCAGCAGTTCCCCTCGGGGGGCAGGTTCGCGGAACGAGCAGTACTTC
>TRBV7-2|-|TRBJ2-7|few
CASSFGQARSYEQYF
TGTGCCAGCAGCTTCGGGCAGGCACGTTCCTACGAGCAGTACTTC
>TRBV14|TRBD2|TRBJ2-1|few
CASSHKTTGLASDEQFF
TGTGCCAGCAGTCATAAGACAACGGGACTAGCGAGCGATGAGCAGTTCTTC
>TRBV7-9|TRBD2|TRBJ2-6|many
CASPGGGPLSGANVLTF
TGTGCCAGTCCCGGCGGGGGTCCGCTCTCTGGGGCCAACGTCCTGACTTTC
>TRBV5-4|-|TRBJ1-1|many
CASSLGRAAFF
TGTGCCAGCAGCTTAGGCAGAGCTGCTTTCTTT
>TRBV3-1|TRBD2|TRBJ2-2|few
CASSSGIAGGPLAGELFF
TGTGCCAGCAGCTCCGGAATCGCGGGAGGGCCTTTGGCCGGGGAGCTGTTTTTT
>TRBV4-1|-|TRBJ2-3|few
CASSHIDTQYF
TGCGCCAGCAGCCATATTGATACGCAGTATTTT
>TRBV11-2|TRBD1|TRBJ2-5|many
CASSLGTGGWQETQYF
TGTGCCAGCAGCTTGGGGACAGGGGGCTGGCAAGAGACCCAGTACTTC
>TRBV30|-|TRBJ1-1|many
CAWSLPTGLFRILNTEAFF
TGTGCCTGGAGTTTACCGACAGGACTGTTTCGAATATTAAACACTGAAGCTTTCTTT
>TRBV7-3|-|TRBJ2-2|few
CASSRTGELFF
TGTGCCAGCAGCCGGACCGGGGAGCTGTTTTTT
>TRBV7-9|-|TRBJ2-1|many
CASSFPGEQFF
TGTGCCAGCAGCTTTCCGGGGGAGCAGTTCTTC
>TRBV28|-|TRBJ1-2|-
CASSPPLGRARDGYTF
TGTGCCAGCAGTCCACCCCTTGGCAGGGCTCGGGATGGCTACACCTTC
>TRBV24-1|-|TRBJ2-1|many
CATSDLGRSSYNEQFF
TGTGCCACCAGTGATTTAGGCAGAAGCTCCTACAATGAGCAGTTCTTC
>TRBV5-4|-|TRBJ2-3|-
CASSLEAGRTDTQYF
TGTGCCAGCAGCTTGGAGGCCGGCCGCACAGATACGCAGTATTTT
>TRBV25-1|-|TRBJ2-5|many
CASSEYLSWGETQYF
TGTGCCAGCAGTGAATATCTATCCTGGGGAGAGACCCAGTACTTC
>TRBV5-1|TRBD1|TRBJ2-7|few
CASSTEVDRAFYEQYF
TGCGCCAGCAGCACCGAAGTTGACAGGGCTTTCTACGAGCAGTACTTC
>TRBV5-8|-|TRBJ2-4|many
CASSLGLDIQYF
TGTGCCAGCAGTCTGGGGCTAGACATTCAGTACTTC
>TRBV7-9|-|TRBJ2-5|many
CASRWGHEETQYF
TGTGCCAGCAGGTGGGGACACGAAGAGACCCAGTACTTC
>TRBV9|TRBD1|TRBJ2-1|-
CASSPGTVSYNEQFF
TGTGCCAGCAGCCCTGGGACAGTCTCCTACAATGAGCAGTTCTTC